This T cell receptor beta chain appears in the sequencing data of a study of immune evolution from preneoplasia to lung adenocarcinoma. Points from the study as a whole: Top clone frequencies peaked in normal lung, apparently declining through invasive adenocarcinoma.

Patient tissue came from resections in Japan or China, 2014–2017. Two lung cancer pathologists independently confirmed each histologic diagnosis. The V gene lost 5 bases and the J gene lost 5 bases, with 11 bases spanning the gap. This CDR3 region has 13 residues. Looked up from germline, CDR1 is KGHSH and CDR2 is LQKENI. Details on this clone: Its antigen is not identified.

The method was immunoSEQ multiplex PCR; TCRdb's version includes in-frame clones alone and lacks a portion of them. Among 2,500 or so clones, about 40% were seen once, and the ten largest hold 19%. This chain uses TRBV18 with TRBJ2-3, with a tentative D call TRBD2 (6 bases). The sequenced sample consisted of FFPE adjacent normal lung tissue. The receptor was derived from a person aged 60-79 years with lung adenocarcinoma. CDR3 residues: CASSKAGRDTQYF. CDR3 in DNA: TGTGCCAGCTCAAAAGCGGGTAGAGATACGCAGTATTTT.